A selection of T cell receptor beta chains follows, all from one sample in a study of hypomethylating agent response in myelodysplastic syndrome. TCRdb's table, derived via immunoSEQ multiplex PCR, lists solely in-frame clones and lacks some. This sample has some 5,000 clones, with around 78% found just once. Source: bone marrow, taken before or after starting hypomethylating agent treatment for myelodysplastic syndrome (not recorded which). These receptors were collected from a human donor with myelodysplastic syndrome. Both conserved end residues are part of each CDR3. A D gene is named only where the DNA matches it firmly. Rows give clone size only sometimes, using once, few, many, or a class for an expanded clone.

abundance: .; j_gene: TRBJ1-2; d_gene: .; v_gene: TRBV7-2; CDR3nt: TGTGCCAGCAGCTTAGCGGGCCCACTCTATGGCTACACCTTC; CDR3aa: CASSLAGPLYGYTF
abundance: .; j_gene: TRBJ2-7; d_gene: .; v_gene: TRBV7-9; CDR3nt: TGTGCCAGCAGCTCTTCGACCGGACTATTCTACGAGCAGTACTTC; CDR3aa: CASSSSTGLFYEQYF
abundance: once; j_gene: TRBJ2-3; d_gene: .; v_gene: TRBV6-1; CDR3nt: TGTGCCACCTTCAGGGATTCCTACGATACGCAGTATTTT; CDR3aa: CATFRDSYDTQYF
abundance: .; j_gene: TRBJ2-2; d_gene: .; v_gene: TRBV4-3; CDR3nt: TGCGCCAGCAGCCAAGAAGGGTTCACCGGGGAGCTGTTTTTT; CDR3aa: CASSQEGFTGELFF
abundance: .; j_gene: TRBJ1-1; d_gene: .; v_gene: TRBV29-1; CDR3nt: TGCAGCGTCCCTTCGGACCCCCGGGGGGAAGCTTTCTTT; CDR3aa: CSVPSDPRGEAFF
abundance: .; j_gene: TRBJ2-1; d_gene: TRBD2; v_gene: TRBV6-5; CDR3nt: TGTGCCAGCAGTTACTCGAGACTAGCGGTATACAATGAGCAGTTCTTC; CDR3aa: CASSYSRLAVYNEQFF
abundance: .; j_gene: TRBJ1-6; d_gene: TRBD1; v_gene: TRBV27; CDR3nt: TGTGCCAGCAGCTCCGACAGGGTTTTGTCACCCCTCCACTTT; CDR3aa: CASSSDRVLSPLHF
abundance: .; j_gene: TRBJ1-2; d_gene: TRBD1; v_gene: TRBV5-1; CDR3nt: TGCGCCAGCAGCTTGGGCGGGACAGTCTATGGCTACACCTTC; CDR3aa: CASSLGGTVYGYTF
abundance: few; j_gene: TRBJ2-7; d_gene: .; v_gene: TRBV10-2; CDR3nt: TGCGCCAGCAGTGACGCCGACAACTACGAGCAGTACTTC; CDR3aa: CASSDADNYEQYF
abundance: .; j_gene: TRBJ2-1; d_gene: TRBD2; v_gene: TRBV6-1; CDR3nt: TGTGCCAGCAGGCCGGGACTAGCCTCCTACAATGAGCAGTTCTTC; CDR3aa: CASRPGLASYNEQFF
abundance: .; j_gene: TRBJ1-1; d_gene: .; v_gene: TRBV7-7; CDR3nt: TGTGCCAGCAGCCGGAGGGTGGAGAACACTGAAGCTTTCTTT; CDR3aa: CASSRRVENTEAFF
abundance: .; j_gene: TRBJ2-7; d_gene: TRBD1; v_gene: TRBV11-2; CDR3nt: TGTGCCAGCAGCTCGAACCGGGACAGGGGGCGCAACGAGCAGTACTTC; CDR3aa: CASSSNRDRGRNEQYF
abundance: .; j_gene: TRBJ1-5; d_gene: .; v_gene: TRBV2; CDR3nt: TGTGCCAGCAGTCCACAGGGACTTAGCAATCAGCCCCAGCATTTT; CDR3aa: CASSPQGLSNQPQHF
abundance: few; j_gene: TRBJ2-7; d_gene: TRBD1; v_gene: TRBV4-1; CDR3nt: TGCGCCAGCAGCCCAGGTGCAGGGGGCGTGGGCGAGCAGTACTTC; CDR3aa: CASSPGAGGVGEQYF
abundance: .; j_gene: TRBJ2-1; d_gene: .; v_gene: TRBV5-5; CDR3nt: TGTGCCAGCAGCTTGGGACAGGTGGGAGAGCAGTTCTTC; CDR3aa: CASSLGQVGEQFF
abundance: .; j_gene: TRBJ1-1; d_gene: TRBD1; v_gene: TRBV20-1; CDR3nt: TGCAGTGTAGGACAGGGTCATTGGGCTTTCTTT; CDR3aa: CSVGQGHWAFF
abundance: .; j_gene: TRBJ2-6; d_gene: TRBD1; v_gene: TRBV5-4; CDR3nt: TGTGCCAGCAGCCGCGGACAGGACCTCTCTGGGGCCAACGTCCTGACTTTC; CDR3aa: CASSRGQDLSGANVLTF
abundance: few; j_gene: TRBJ2-5; d_gene: .; v_gene: TRBV5-6; CDR3nt: TGTGCCAGCAGCTTGGGCTGGGGCCAGTACTTC; CDR3aa: CASSLGWGQYF
abundance: once; j_gene: TRBJ2-7; d_gene: TRBD1; v_gene: TRBV2; CDR3nt: TGTGCCAGCGGGGGACAGGGGTCCCACGAGCAGTACTTC; CDR3aa: CASGGQGSHEQYF
abundance: .; j_gene: TRBJ1-1; d_gene: TRBD1; v_gene: TRBV7-2; CDR3nt: TGTGCCAGCAGAACAGGGGGCGCGACTGAAGCTTTCTTT; CDR3aa: CASRTGGATEAFF
abundance: .; j_gene: TRBJ1-5; d_gene: .; v_gene: TRBV10-2; CDR3nt: TGCGCCAGCAGTGGAGAAATGGGGGATAGACGACAGCCCCAGCATTTT; CDR3aa: CASSGEMGDRRQPQHF
abundance: .; j_gene: TRBJ2-7; d_gene: .; v_gene: TRBV11-2; CDR3nt: TGTGCCAGCAGCTTAGGAGTAGGGATCTCCTACGAGCAGTACTTC; CDR3aa: CASSLGVGISYEQYF
abundance: .; j_gene: TRBJ2-2; d_gene: .; v_gene: TRBV2; CDR3nt: TGTGCCAGCAAAGCAGGGAACACCGGGGAGCTGTTTTTT; CDR3aa: CASKAGNTGELFF
abundance: .; j_gene: TRBJ2-2; d_gene: TRBD1; v_gene: TRBV11-3; CDR3nt: TGTGCCAGCAGCTCGGGACAGGGGCTGATAGCCGGGGAGCTGTTTTTT; CDR3aa: CASSSGQGLIAGELFF
abundance: .; j_gene: TRBJ2-7; d_gene: TRBD1; v_gene: TRBV27; CDR3nt: TGTGCCAGCAGTTTAGAACAGGGGGATTTCTACGAGCAGTACTTC; CDR3aa: CASSLEQGDFYEQYF
abundance: .; j_gene: TRBJ2-7; d_gene: .; v_gene: TRBV21-1; CDR3nt: TGTGCCAGCAGCAAACCCCAGGGGGCTGTCTACGAGCAGTACTTC; CDR3aa: CASSKPQGAVYEQYF
abundance: few; j_gene: TRBJ2-7; d_gene: .; v_gene: TRBV7-2; CDR3nt: TGTGCCAGCAGCTTAGAGAGGGGTCGCGAGCAGTACTTC; CDR3aa: CASSLERGREQYF
abundance: .; j_gene: TRBJ2-5; d_gene: .; v_gene: TRBV6-5; CDR3nt: TGTGCCAGCAGTTACTCGGGGGGCGCGGGGGCCCAGTACTTC; CDR3aa: CASSYSGGAGAQYF
abundance: .; j_gene: TRBJ1-2; d_gene: .; v_gene: TRBV6-6; CDR3nt: TGTGCCAGCAGTTACGAAAAGGGAGGCTACACCTTC; CDR3aa: CASSYEKGGYTF
abundance: .; j_gene: TRBJ2-7; d_gene: .; v_gene: TRBV5-1; CDR3nt: TGCGCCAGCAGCGCCAAGCGGCTGAGCTCCTACGAGCAGTACTTC; CDR3aa: CASSAKRLSSYEQYF
abundance: .; j_gene: TRBJ2-4; d_gene: TRBD1; v_gene: TRBV11-3; CDR3nt: TGTGCCAGCAGCTTTGCAGGGGGAAACATTCAGTACTTC; CDR3aa: CASSFAGGNIQYF